What follows describes a single TCR beta chain. Its antigen is unidentified. Profiling of TCR beta VDJ combinations and CDR3 sequences used genomic DNA as template. MiXCR, run by TCRdb on the reads, gives a single entry per CDR3 protein. The sample consists of around 130,000 distinct CDR3 sequences, under 65% of them appearing once. These data are taken from a study of CD8+CD57+ T cells in acquired aplastic anemia. General study points: Patient and control CD8+ Simpson's diversity was not significantly different. The number of CD8+ CDR3 sequences shared by patients and controls was about 27.

V lost 7 bases and J lost 0, with 19 bases in between. This CDR3 region has 17 residues. Looked up from germline, CDR1 is SNHLY and CDR2 is FYNNEI. For sequencing, patients were chosen who had shown expansion of CD8+CD57+ cells by flow cytometry. Severe acquired aplastic anemia was present in all patients. At the time of blood sampling, patients had not yet received any therapy. This clonotype originated in a human donor with aplastic anemia. J is TRBJ2-1 and V is TRBV2, with D perhaps assigned TRBD1 or TRBD2 (6 bases each). The sequenced material came from sorted CD4+, CD8+, or CD8+CD57+ T cells (not recorded which) from PBMCs. CDR3 sequence (DNA): TGTGCCAGCACTGGGGGGCCGCCCTCGAGCTCCTACAATGAGCAGTTCTTC. Translated: CASTGGPPSSSYNEQFF.